The rows below give T cell receptor beta chains drawn from one sample of a study of CD8 T cell repertoires and HIV-1 epitope variants. Generated by immunoSEQ multiplex PCR, the TCRdb table keeps only in-frame clones and is missing some. The table has 4,500 to 7,000 clones, just under 65% seen once. These receptors' antigens are unknown. Input material: cultured CD8+ T cells derived from PBMCs. The receptors derive from a male donor with HIV. Each CDR3 is given with its conserved first and last residue. A D gene is named only where the DNA matches it firmly. Size values are once, few and many counts, or a class for expanded clones, and some rows have none.

CDR3 protein: CASSQEEAGGTGELFF
CDR3 DNA: TGTGCCAGCAGCCAAGAGGAAGCGGGGGGGACCGGGGAGCTGTTTTTT
V gene: TRBV4-2
clone size: .
D gene: TRBD2
J gene: TRBJ2-2

CDR3 protein: CSVEGLAGVPETQYF
CDR3 DNA: TGCAGCGTTGAAGGACTAGCGGGAGTCCCAGAGACCCAGTACTTC
V gene: TRBV29-1
clone size: .
D gene: TRBD2
J gene: TRBJ2-5

CDR3 protein: CASSSIGTSQRETQYF
CDR3 DNA: TGCGCCAGCAGCTCGATCGGGACTAGTCAACGAGAGACCCAGTACTTC
V gene: TRBV5-1
clone size: .
D gene: TRBD2
J gene: TRBJ2-5

CDR3 protein: CAFRLAGGGYTQYF
CDR3 DNA: TGTGCCTTCCGACTAGCGGGGGGGGGTTATACGCAGTATTTT
V gene: TRBV6-1
clone size: .
D gene: TRBD2
J gene: TRBJ2-3

CDR3 protein: CASSQDRDLGIQYF
CDR3 DNA: TGCGCCAGCAGCCAAGACCGGGACTTAGGCATTCAGTACTTC
V gene: TRBV4-1
clone size: .
D gene: .
J gene: TRBJ2-4

CDR3 protein: CASSVGSQGSSYEQYF
CDR3 DNA: TGTGCCAGCAGCGTGGGGAGTCAGGGGAGCTCCTACGAGCAGTACTTC
V gene: TRBV9
clone size: .
D gene: .
J gene: TRBJ2-7

CDR3 protein: CASSPAPGGGVGGYGYTF
CDR3 DNA: TGTGCCAGCAGTCCGGCGCCAGGTGGGGGTGTGGGGGGCTATGGCTACACCTTC
V gene: TRBV27
clone size: .
D gene: .
J gene: TRBJ1-2

CDR3 protein: CASSDPGTGVLGAF
CDR3 DNA: TGTGCCAGCAGCGATCCCGGGACAGGGGTCCTCGGTGCCTTC
V gene: TRBV5-8
clone size: once
D gene: TRBD1
J gene: TRBJ1-2

CDR3 protein: CAISESLAVTGELFF
CDR3 DNA: TGTGCCATCAGTGAGTCGCTGGCGGTCACCGGGGAGCTGTTTTTT
V gene: TRBV10-3
clone size: once
D gene: .
J gene: TRBJ2-2

CDR3 protein: CASSYSKGNTEAFF
CDR3 DNA: TGTGCCAGCAGTTACTCTAAAGGGAACACTGAAGCTTTCTTT
V gene: TRBV6-6
clone size: .
D gene: .
J gene: TRBJ1-1

CDR3 protein: CASAGGVATNEKLFF
CDR3 DNA: TGTGCCAGCGCAGGGGGGGTCGCAACTAATGAAAAACTGTTTTTT
V gene: TRBV9
clone size: .
D gene: TRBD1
J gene: TRBJ1-4

CDR3 protein: CASSSPTPPLLANTGELFF
CDR3 DNA: TGTGCCAGCAGCTCACCAACACCTCCCTTGTTAGCGAACACCGGGGAGCTGTTTTTT
V gene: TRBV7-9
clone size: .
D gene: .
J gene: TRBJ2-2

CDR3 protein: CASSSSSGRAYEQYF
CDR3 DNA: TGTGCCAGCAGCTCAAGTAGCGGGAGGGCCTACGAGCAGTACTTC
V gene: TRBV11-3
clone size: few
D gene: TRBD2
J gene: TRBJ2-7

CDR3 protein: CATSRGTGLTDTQYF
CDR3 DNA: TGTGCCACCAGCAGAGGGACAGGGTTGACAGATACGCAGTATTTT
V gene: TRBV15
clone size: .
D gene: TRBD1
J gene: TRBJ2-3

CDR3 protein: CASSEHGLANYGYTF
CDR3 DNA: TGTGCCAGCAGTGAACACGGGTTAGCTAACTATGGCTACACCTTC
V gene: TRBV6-1
clone size: once
D gene: .
J gene: TRBJ1-2

CDR3 protein: CASSSLRPTDTQYF
CDR3 DNA: TGTGCCAGCAGCTCCCTGCGGCCCACAGATACGCAGTATTTT
V gene: TRBV7-9
clone size: few
D gene: .
J gene: TRBJ2-3

CDR3 protein: CASSEAFNQPQHF
CDR3 DNA: TGTGCCAGCAGTGAAGCATTTAATCAGCCCCAGCATTTT
V gene: TRBV6-1
clone size: .
D gene: .
J gene: TRBJ1-5

CDR3 protein: CASSFPGQGYNEQFF
CDR3 DNA: TGTGCCAGCAGCTTCCCGGGACAGGGGTACAATGAGCAGTTCTTC
V gene: TRBV7-9
clone size: .
D gene: TRBD1
J gene: TRBJ2-1

CDR3 protein: CASTESTNTGELFF
CDR3 DNA: TGTGCCAGCACGGAGTCTACGAACACCGGGGAGCTGTTTTTT
V gene: TRBV7-9
clone size: .
D gene: .
J gene: TRBJ2-2

CDR3 protein: CASSGGQGIHQPQHF
CDR3 DNA: TGTGCCAGCAGTGGGGGGCAGGGGATACATCAGCCCCAGCATTTT
V gene: TRBV6-1
clone size: .
D gene: .
J gene: TRBJ1-5

CDR3 protein: CASSSAGVTADTQYF
CDR3 DNA: TGTGCCAGCAGCTCTGCGGGGGTCACGGCAGATACGCAGTATTTT
V gene: TRBV5-4
clone size: .
D gene: TRBD2
J gene: TRBJ2-3

CDR3 protein: CASSPPSAGTGNTIYF
CDR3 DNA: TGTGCCAGCAGCCCCCCCTCGGCCGGGACAGGAAACACCATATATTTT
V gene: TRBV7-2
clone size: .
D gene: .
J gene: TRBJ1-3

CDR3 protein: CASSRRQGGSYEQYF
CDR3 DNA: TGTGCCAGCAGCCGCCGACAGGGTGGGTCCTACGAGCAGTACTTC
V gene: TRBV7-6
clone size: .
D gene: TRBD1
J gene: TRBJ2-7

CDR3 protein: CASSPTRGAGQPQHF
CDR3 DNA: TGTGCCAGCAGTCCCACCCGGGGGGCGGGGCAGCCCCAGCATTTT
V gene: TRBV27
clone size: .
D gene: .
J gene: TRBJ1-5

CDR3 protein: CASSANTGTSAYYEQYF
CDR3 DNA: TGTGCCAGCAGCGCGAATACCGGGACTAGCGCCTACTACGAGCAGTACTTC
V gene: TRBV5-4
clone size: .
D gene: TRBD2
J gene: TRBJ2-7

CDR3 protein: CASSQDRGELREAFF
CDR3 DNA: TGCGCCAGCAGCCAAGATAGGGGGGAATTAAGAGAAGCTTTCTTT
V gene: TRBV4-3
clone size: few
D gene: .
J gene: TRBJ1-1

CDR3 protein: CASSPGLAGDPYEQYF
CDR3 DNA: TGCGCCAGCAGCCCCGGACTAGCGGGGGATCCCTACGAGCAGTACTTC
V gene: TRBV4-3
clone size: .
D gene: TRBD2
J gene: TRBJ2-7

CDR3 protein: CVSESPPNEQFF
CDR3 DNA: TGTGTCAGCGAGTCACCACCCAATGAGCAGTTCTTC
V gene: TRBV6-6
clone size: .
D gene: .
J gene: TRBJ2-1

CDR3 protein: CASSESTRVPYNEQFF
CDR3 DNA: TGCGCCAGCAGTGAGTCGACGCGGGTCCCTTACAATGAGCAGTTCTTC
V gene: TRBV10-2
clone size: .
D gene: .
J gene: TRBJ2-1

CDR3 protein: CASSLEGPFTEAFF
CDR3 DNA: TGTGCCAGCAGCTTGGAAGGTCCTTTCACTGAAGCTTTCTTT
V gene: TRBV5-6
clone size: .
D gene: .
J gene: TRBJ1-1

CDR3 protein: CASSEVPTGTRGYGYTF
CDR3 DNA: TGCGCCAGCAGCGAAGTACCCACCGGGACGCGGGGCTATGGCTACACCTTC
V gene: TRBV4-3
clone size: once
D gene: .
J gene: TRBJ1-2

CDR3 protein: CASSIASGNEQFF
CDR3 DNA: TGTGCCAGTAGTATAGCGAGTGGCAATGAGCAGTTCTTC
V gene: TRBV19
clone size: .
D gene: .
J gene: TRBJ2-1

CDR3 protein: CASREQGGTEAFF
CDR3 DNA: TGTGCCAGCAGGGAGCAAGGGGGTACTGAAGCTTTCTTT
V gene: TRBV5-6
clone size: few
D gene: .
J gene: TRBJ1-1

CDR3 protein: CASSLDSGATKNIQYF
CDR3 DNA: TGTGCCAGCAGTTTAGATTCGGGGGCAACCAAAAACATTCAGTACTTC
V gene: TRBV27
clone size: .
D gene: .
J gene: TRBJ2-4

CDR3 protein: CASSSRETPYEQYF
CDR3 DNA: TGTGCCAGTAGTTCGAGGGAGACCCCCTACGAGCAGTACTTC
V gene: TRBV19
clone size: .
D gene: .
J gene: TRBJ2-7

CDR3 protein: CASSPQGRHEQFF
CDR3 DNA: TGTGCCAGCAGCCCTCAGGGTAGGCATGAGCAGTTCTTC
V gene: TRBV9
clone size: few
D gene: .
J gene: TRBJ2-1

CDR3 protein: CASSQDPAGASNEQFF
CDR3 DNA: TGCGCCAGCAGCCAAGACCCAGCGGGGGCCTCCAATGAGCAGTTCTTC
V gene: TRBV4-1
clone size: .
D gene: TRBD2
J gene: TRBJ2-1

CDR3 protein: CASSQEEQGTYNEQFF
CDR3 DNA: TGCGCCAGCAGCCAAGAGGAACAGGGCACCTACAATGAGCAGTTCTTC
V gene: TRBV4-3
clone size: once
D gene: .
J gene: TRBJ2-1

CDR3 protein: CASSGWSNPYEQYF
CDR3 DNA: TGTGCCAGCAGCGGTTGGAGTAATCCCTACGAGCAGTACTTC
V gene: TRBV11-2
clone size: few
D gene: .
J gene: TRBJ2-7

CDR3 protein: CASSQGPGLGENTIYF
CDR3 DNA: TGTGCCAGCAGCCAAGGCCCGGGGCTGGGTGAGAACACCATATATTTT
V gene: TRBV4-2
clone size: .
D gene: .
J gene: TRBJ1-3

CDR3 protein: CASSLGQYNEQFF
CDR3 DNA: TGTGCCAGCAGCTTGGGACAGTACAATGAGCAGTTCTTC
V gene: TRBV11-2
clone size: few
D gene: TRBD1
J gene: TRBJ2-1